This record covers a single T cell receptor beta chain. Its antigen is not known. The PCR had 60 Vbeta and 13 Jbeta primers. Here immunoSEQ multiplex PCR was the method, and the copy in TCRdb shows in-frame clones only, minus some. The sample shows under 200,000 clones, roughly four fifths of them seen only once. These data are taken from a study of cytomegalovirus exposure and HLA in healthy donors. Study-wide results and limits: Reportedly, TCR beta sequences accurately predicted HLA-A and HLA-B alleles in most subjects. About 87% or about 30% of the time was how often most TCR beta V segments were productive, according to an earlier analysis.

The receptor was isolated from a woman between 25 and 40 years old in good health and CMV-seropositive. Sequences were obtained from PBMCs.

CDR3 nucleotides: TGTGCCAGCAGAAACGGGGGACAGCCTGGCTACACCTTC. It specifies CASRNGGQPGYTF. The genes are TRBV6-5 and TRBJ1-2; 7 nucleotides match TRBD1. This CDR3 has 13 residues. The V and J ends lost 6 bases and 7 bases, in that order; junction bases with no gene match: 8. Germline CDR1 and CDR2: MNHEY and SVGAGI.